These 12 T cell receptor beta chains were sequenced from one sample in a study of CD8+ T cells in alopecia areata. cDNA reverse transcribed from extracted RNA served as the sequencing template. The data were produced by immunoSEQ multiplex PCR, yet TCRdb's version contains in-frame clones alone and is incomplete. The table lists approximately 100,000 clones, 55% of them singletons. Sequencing was carried out using CD4+ T cells sorted from blood. The receptors shown here come from a human donor in good health.

The chain recombines TRBV27 with TRBJ2-7; 8 bases fit TRBD2. After removal of 5 bases from V and 7 bases from J, the junction contained 16 bases not matched to a gene. The CDR3 runs 16 residues. Germline values: CDR1 MNHEY, CDR2 SMNVEV (reference sequence). The CDR3 here is CASSPDAGGRVREQYF. In DNA, the CDR3 is TGTGCCAGCAGTCCCGACGCGGGGGGCAGGGTGAGGGAGCAGTACTTC.

The J gene is TRBJ2-6, the V gene TRBV30; TRBD1 matches at 11 bases. This CDR3 is built from 19 residues. The ends lost 2 bases at V and 3 bases at J; junction bases unmatched: 12. Germline CDR1 is GTSNPN and CDR2 is SVGIG (reference sequence). CDR3 sequence (DNA): TGTGCCTGGAGTAGGACAGGGGGCGCCCTTTATCTTGGGGCCAACGTCCTGACTTTC. Its protein is CAWSRTGGALYLGANVLTF.

J is TRBJ2-7 and V is TRBV5-1; D might be TRBD2 (5 bases). CDR3 length: 15 residues. In germline, CDR1 is SGHRS, CDR2 YFSETQ. Between the trimmed V and J ends, which lost 4 bases and 3 bases, there was a span of 17 bases. The DNA of the CDR3 is TGCGCCAGCAGCGCGAGGGAGACAAGCTTCTACGAGCAGTACTTC. It encodes CASSARETSFYEQYF.

V is TRBV5-1 and J is TRBJ1-2, with 7 bases identical to TRBD1. Losses at the gene ends were 4 bases for V and 7 bases for J; bases not matched to a gene: 4. Germline CDR1 and CDR2: SGHRS and YFSETQ. This CDR3 comprises 12 residues. The CDR3, as DNA: TGCGCCAGCAGCACTGGACAGGTTGGCTACACCTTC. Translation: CASSTGQVGYTF.

This clone was picked up a small number of times. The rearrangement links TRBV7-2 to TRBJ2-6; unclear D gene. The V end lost 6 bases, the J end lost 1 base, and 4 bases lay between the germline ends. This CDR3 has 13 amino acids. The germline CDR1 and CDR2 sequences are SGHTA and FQGNSA. CDR3 residues: CASSNSGANVLTF. CDR3 in DNA: TGTGCCAGCAGTAATTCTGGGGCCAACGTCCTGACTTTC.

The sample holds a few counts of this clone. J is TRBJ2-2 and V is TRBV4-3, with 8 bases aligning to TRBD1. The V gene's germline CDR1 is LGHNA and CDR2 YSLEER. The ends lost 2 bases at V and 0 bases at J; junction bases unmatched: 5. The CDR3 length is 17 residues. The CDR3 sequence is CASSQYGTGANTGELFF. The DNA of the CDR3 is TGCGCCAGCAGCCAATATGGGACAGGAGCGAACACCGGGGAGCTGTTTTTT.

The chain combines TRBV29-1 with TRBJ2-5; D ambiguous. The V gene lost 6 bases and the J gene lost 2 bases, with 16 bases spanning the gap. CDR3 length: 14 residues. Germline values: CDR1 SQVTM, CDR2 ANQGSEA. The CDR3 spells CSVLVRRPQETQYF. The CDR3 nucleotides read TGCAGCGTACTGGTCCGGCGGCCTCAAGAGACCCAGTACTTC. Filled out from reference TRBV29-1 and TRBJ2-5, the complete variable domain reads SAVISQKPSRDICQRGTSLTIQCQVDSQVTMMFWYRQQPGQSLTLIATANQGSEATYESGFVIDKFPISRPNLTFSTLTVSNMSPEDSSIYLCSVLVRRPQETQYFGPGTRLLVL.

The J gene is TRBJ1-2, the V gene TRBV30; D might be TRBD1 (5 bases). Germline V gene lookup returns CDR1 GTSNPN and CDR2 SVGIG (reference sequence). V was cut by 3 bases and J by 3 bases, with 11 bases left in between. This CDR3 has 13 residues. CDR3 nucleotides: TGTGCCTGGAGGGGGCGCGGGTACTATGGCTACACCTTC. It translates to CAWRGRGYYGYTF.

The rearrangement joins TRBV30 to TRBJ2-3, with 7 bases aligning to TRBD1. CDR3 size: 15 residues. Germline CDR1 GTSNPN, CDR2 SVGIG (reference sequence). V lost 3 bases, J lost 2 bases, and 8 bases stayed unmatched. The CDR3 is CAWSRDRRTTDTQYF. In nucleotides, the CDR3 is TGTGCCTGGAGCCGGGACAGAAGAACCACAGATACGCAGTATTTT.

The CDR3 is CASSAPGGGTDTQYF. CDR3 DNA sequence: TGTGCCAGCAGTGCCCCGGGCGGGGGCACAGATACGCAGTATTTT. The chain joins TRBV28 to TRBJ2-3, with D possibly TRBD2 on 6 matching bases. This CDR3 is 15 amino acids long. The V end lost 5 bases, the J end lost 1 base, and 13 bases lay between the germline ends. Germline V gives CDR1 MDHEN, CDR2 SYDVKM.

The rearrangement links TRBV29-1 to TRBJ1-1; a possible D gene is TRBD1 (6 bases). V dropped 4 bases and J dropped 3 bases, with 15 bases sitting between them. Per germline, CDR1 SQVTM and CDR2 ANQGSEA. There are 14 residues in the CDR3. The CDR3 nucleotides are TGCAGCGTTGGAACCTTAACAGGGTACACTGAAGCTTTCTTT. This encodes CSVGTLTGYTEAFF.

The V gene is TRBV5-1, the J gene TRBJ1-1; the D is unclear. The V gene lost 0 bases and the J gene lost 1 base, with 7 bases spanning the gap. The germline gives CDR1 SGHRS, CDR2 YFSETQ. This CDR3 has 14 residues. CDR3 sequence reads: CASSLVPENTEAFF. Here the CDR3 DNA reads TGCGCCAGCAGCTTGGTTCCAGAGAACACTGAAGCTTTCTTT.